A selection of T cell receptor beta chains follows, all from one sample in a study of blood T cell repertoires in COVID-19. Profiled with immunoSEQ multiplex PCR; TCRdb holds only in-frame clones, not every one. Of approximately 270,000 clones listed, around nine tenths are singletons. What was sequenced was PBMCs or T cells enriched from blood (not recorded which). The source of these receptors is a woman aged 55-69 years who had recovered from COVID-19. The CDR3 runs from the conserved cysteine through the conserved F or W. A D gene is named only where the DNA matches it firmly. Clone size, where shown, is once, few, many, or a class for clones that have expanded.

- TRBJ1-5 once TRBV18 TGTGCCAGCTCACCACCGGGGCCTTCCAATCAGCCCCAGCATTTT CASSPPGPSNQPQHF
TRBD1 TRBJ2-7 once TRBV9 TGTGCCAGCAGCGCCTCGACAGGGGGCGGATACGAGCAGTACTTC CASSASTGGGYEQYF
- TRBJ1-1 - TRBV5-3 TGTGCCAGAAGCCCCCCGGTGAAAGAACGGGGTGAAGCTTTCTTT CARSPPVKERGEAFF
TRBD1 TRBJ1-1 - TRBV19 TGTGCCAGTAGCCTACAGGGGTTGAACACTGAAGCTTTCTTT CASSLQGLNTEAFF
- TRBJ2-2 once TRBV3-1/TRBV3-2 TGTGCCAGCAGCCAAGATACAGTAATCGGGGAGCTGTTTTTT CASSQDTVIGELFF
- TRBJ1-2 few TRBV18 TGTGCCAGCTCACCACTTTTAGGGGAGGATGGCTACACCTTC CASSPLLGEDGYTF
TRBD2 TRBJ2-3 once TRBV28 TGTGCCAGCCAAACCTCCTTCGTGGTGGCGGGGGGGGAACCTAGCACAGATACGCAGTATTTT CASQTSFVVAGGEPSTDTQYF
TRBD2 TRBJ2-7 - TRBV28 TGTGCCAGCGTTTCTAGCGGAACCGAGCAGTACTTC CASVSSGTEQYF
- TRBJ1-1 - TRBV4-1 TGCGCCAGCAGCCGCCAACCGTCGGGCACTGAAGCTTTCTTT CASSRQPSGTEAFF
TRBD1 TRBJ2-5 once TRBV7-6 TGTGCCAGCAGCTCCTACAGGGGGGACCAAGAGACCCAGTACTTC CASSSYRGDQETQYF
TRBD2 TRBJ2-1 - TRBV14 TGTGCCAGCAGCACTTGGACTAGCGGGAGGGTCTACAATGAGCAGTTCTTC CASSTWTSGRVYNEQFF
- TRBJ1-5 - TRBV4-1 TGCGCCAGCAGCCAAGGGACAGAGATAAATCAGCCCCAGCATTTT CASSQGTEINQPQHF
- TRBJ1-5 - TRBV7-2 TGTGCCAGCAGCTTAGTGAGCGGGGCGTTCGGCAATCAGCCCCAGCATTTT CASSLVSGAFGNQPQHF
- TRBJ2-7 once TRBV29-1 TGCAGCGTTGAATCCGGACTGCGAGGAGGGCAGTACTTC CSVESGLRGGQYF
- TRBJ1-1 - TRBV28 TGTGCCAGCAGTGGAGGGTACACTGAAGCTTTCTTT CASSGGYTEAFF
- TRBJ2-3 - TRBV6-4 TGTGCCAGCAGCCCAGAGCGGTCAGATACGCAGTATTTT CASSPERSDTQYF
- TRBJ2-3 - TRBV4-2 TGTGCCAGCAGCCAAGATTCGGACTCCCCAACGACGCAGTATTTT CASSQDSDSPTTQYF
- TRBJ1-4 - TRBV28 TGTGCCAGCAGTTCAACAGGGACCCGAATACTCGGACTGTTTTTT CASSSTGTRILGLFF
TRBD1 TRBJ1-2 - TRBV4-2 TGTGCCAGCAGCCAAAGCCAGGCAGGGGGCCCGTATGGCTACACCTTC CASSQSQAGGPYGYTF
TRBD1 TRBJ1-3 - TRBV6-5 TGTGCCAGCAAACCTGACAGGGGCGCTGGAAACACCATATATTTT CASKPDRGAGNTIYF
- TRBJ1-6 - TRBV5-4 TGTGCCAGCAGCTTGGGGCCCTCACCCCTCCACTTT CASSLGPSPLHF
TRBD1 TRBJ1-2 once TRBV28 TGTGCCAGCAGTCCGACTCGACAGGGCGGCTATGGCTACACCTTC CASSPTRQGGYGYTF